Listed here are 32 T cell receptor beta chains from one sample, sequenced in a study of blood T cell repertoires in COVID-19. Here immunoSEQ multiplex PCR was the method, and the copy in TCRdb shows in-frame clones only, minus some. The sample includes roughly 92,000 clones, 90% of them seen just once. Material: peripheral blood. These receptor sequences come from a woman older than 75 with active or convalescent COVID-19.

V usage is TRBV10-3 and J usage is TRBJ1-4; possible D gene TRBD1, 5 bases. The germline V and J ends were trimmed by 3 bases and 7 bases, with 12 bases remaining between them. CDR1 and CDR2 from the germline V gene are ENHRY and SYGVKD. The CDR3 covers 14 residues. DNA for the CDR3: TGTGCCATCAGTGATTCAGGGATGAGTGAAAAACTGTTTTTT. As protein: CAISDSGMSEKLFF.

The rearrangement links TRBV5-1 to TRBJ2-1; the D gene is possibly TRBD1 (6 bases). The CDR3 runs to 15 residues. V was cut by 1 base and J by 7 bases, with 15 bases left in between. Germline V gene data show CDR1 as SGHRS and CDR2 as YFSETQ. The CDR3 here is CASSLTGLPGNEQFF. The CDR3 bases are TGCGCCAGCAGCTTGACAGGGCTCCCGGGAAATGAGCAGTTCTTC.

V usage is TRBV11-2 and J usage is TRBJ2-2; 7 bases line up with TRBD1. V shed 3 bases, J shed 0 bases, and the junction held 4 bases outside the gene matches. Germline V gene data show CDR1 as SGHAT and CDR2 as FQNNGV. The CDR3 extends over 16 amino acids. CDR3: CASSLTGPTNTGELFF. CDR3 bases: TGTGCCAGCAGCTTGACAGGGCCGACGAACACCGGGGAGCTGTTTTTT.

This chain connects TRBV28 to TRBJ2-3; a weak D match, TRBD2 (5 bases). Between the trimmed V and J ends, which lost 7 bases and 6 bases, there was a span of 14 bases. This CDR3 comprises 13 residues. Germline lookup yields CDR1 MDHEN and CDR2 SYDVKM. CDR3 DNA: TGTGCCAGCATTAATCGGGGAAGGGATACGCAGTATTTT. The encoded protein is CASINRGRDTQYF.

This clone was observed a few times. The J gene is TRBJ1-3, the V gene TRBV6-6; D may be TRBD1 (6 bases). V gave up 5 bases and J gave up 0 bases, with 14 bases separating them. This CDR3 contains 16 residues. CDR1 and CDR2 from the germline V gene are MNHNY and SVGAGI (reference sequence). The CDR3 DNA is TGTGCCAGCAGTCCCCAGGGGTTTAGCTCTGGAAACACCATATATTTT. Encoded protein: CASSPQGFSSGNTIYF.

The chain recombines TRBV9 with TRBJ2-2; unclear D gene. Germline CDR1 is SGDLS and CDR2 is YYNGEE. V gave up 3 bases and J gave up 0 bases, with 6 bases separating them. The length of the CDR3 is 14 residues. The CDR3 region is CASSARPNTGELFF. The DNA for the CDR3 is TGTGCCAGCAGCGCCAGGCCGAACACCGGGGAGCTGTTTTTT.

The CDR3 nucleotides are TGTGCCAGCAGCGTATCGGGGCGGGAGGCCACAGATACGCAGTATTTT. Translation: CASSVSGREATDTQYF. The chain joins TRBV9 to TRBJ2-3, with 8 bases lining up with TRBD2. J gave up 2 bases and V 1 base, and 6 bases lay outside the gene matches. Germline V gives CDR1 SGDLS, CDR2 YYNGEE. The CDR3 totals 16 residues.

This clone was counted a single time. The chain is built from TRBV7-2 and TRBJ1-5; 10 bases map to TRBD1. This CDR3 spans 15 amino acids. The junction had 9 bases not matched to a gene; V was cut back by 4 bases and J by 9 bases. In germline, CDR1 is SGHTA, CDR2 FQGNSA. The CDR3 DNA reads as TGTGCCAGCAGCTGGGGGGGACAGGGGAAATGGCCCCAGCATTTT. It encodes CASSWGGQGKWPQHF.

This clone was seen only once. This chain connects TRBV6-5 to TRBJ1-5; D is unresolved. V lost 3 bases to trimming and J lost 2 bases, with 8 bases between them. The V gene's germline CDR1 is MNHEY and CDR2 SVGAGI. The CDR3 extends over 14 amino acids. CDR3 nucleotide sequence: TGTGCCAGCAGTTATGGTAGAGGCAATCAGCCCCAGCATTTT. Translating it yields CASSYGRGNQPQHF.

The chain recombines TRBV9 with TRBJ2-4; 9 bases match TRBD1. CDR3 length: 15 amino acids. The germline CDR1 and CDR2 sequences are SGDLS and YYNGEE. V trimming: 4 bases; J trimming: 6 bases; junction bases outside the gene matches: 8. The CDR3 coding sequence is TGTGCCAGCAGCTCCTGGGGACAGGGCGGAAACATTCAGTACTTC. It translates to CASSSWGQGGNIQYF.

The genes are TRBV5-1 and TRBJ2-5, with D hard to call. V was trimmed by 4 bases and J by 1 base, leaving 8 bases between them. CDR3 length equals 13 residues. The germline CDR1 and CDR2 sequences are SGHRS and YFSETQ. The CDR3 loop is CASSPLIQETQYF. In DNA form, the CDR3 reads TGCGCCAGCAGCCCACTGATCCAAGAGACCCAGTACTTC.

The chain uses TRBV2 and TRBJ1-5; TRBD1 is a possible D gene (6 bases). V lost 5 bases, J lost 7 bases, and 15 bases lay in between. This CDR3 has 14 amino acids. Germline CDR1 and CDR2: SNHLY and FYNNEI. CDR3 coding DNA: TGTGCCAGCAGTAAGGGGGGGTTCGGGCAGCCCCAGCATTTT. This codes for CASSKGGFGQPQHF.

This rearrangement joins TRBV29-1 to TRBJ1-1; 8 bases fit TRBD1. CDR3 length: 13 amino acids. Germline values: CDR1 SQVTM, CDR2 ANQGSEA. With V trimmed by 6 bases and J by 5 bases, 8 bases remained unmatched. CDR3 nucleotide sequence: TGCAGCGTCGACGGACAGGGTGAAACTGAAGCTTTCTTT. As protein: CSVDGQGETEAFF.

The rearrangement joins TRBV5-1 to TRBJ2-5; 7 bases are shared with TRBD1. The germline V gene encodes CDR1 SGHRS and CDR2 YFSETQ. Losses at the gene ends were 4 bases for V and 0 bases for J; bases not matched to a gene: 3. The CDR3 covers 14 residues. In nucleotides, the CDR3 is TGCGCCAGCAGCCCAGACAGGGACCAAGAGACCCAGTACTTC. It codes for CASSPDRDQETQYF.

This chain links TRBV2 with TRBJ2-2; TRBD1 aligns across 7 bases. Germline CDR1 is SNHLY and CDR2 is FYNNEI. The CDR3 covers 16 residues. Unmatched junction bases numbered 9, after V lost 3 bases and J lost 5 bases. CDR3 loop: CASSDATGKVTGELFF. The CDR3 nucleotides are TGTGCCAGCAGTGATGCGACAGGGAAGGTTACCGGGGAGCTGTTTTTT.

This chain's CDR3 is CASSFLSGANTGELFF. The CDR3 DNA reads TGCGCCAGCAGCTTTCTCTCGGGTGCGAACACCGGGGAGCTGTTTTTT. This chain links TRBV5-1 with TRBJ2-2; no clear D. This CDR3 region has 16 residues. From germline, CDR1 is SGHRS and CDR2 YFSETQ. V was pared by 2 bases and J by 0 bases, with 11 bases between.

The chain recombines TRBV5-4 with TRBJ2-1; D perhaps matches TRBD2 (6 bases). Germline V gene data show CDR1 as SGHNT and CDR2 as YYREEE (reference sequence). V lost 5 bases, J lost 6 bases, and 24 bases lay in between. The CDR3 has 17 residues. DNA of the CDR3: TGTGCCAGCAGTCGCTCCGGGAGTCGAATCCGGGGCAATGAGCAGTTCTTC. It specifies CASSRSGSRIRGNEQFF.

This rearrangement joins TRBV6-1 to TRBJ2-2, with D tentatively TRBD1 (5 bases). The CDR3 loop spans 14 amino acids. Trimming stripped 2 bases from V and 6 bases from J, with 10 bases between. Germline V gene lookup returns CDR1 MNHNS and CDR2 SASEGT. CDR3 in amino acids: CASSEQGMAGELFF. DNA of the CDR3: TGTGCCAGCAGTGAACAGGGAATGGCCGGGGAGCTGTTTTTT.

The gene calls are TRBV7-6 and TRBJ2-1, with D possibly TRBD2 on 6 matching bases. Germline CDR1 and CDR2: SGHVS and FNYEAQ. The CDR3 consists of 12 residues. Trimming left V 2 bases short and J 11 bases short, with 10 bases between. The CDR3 DNA sequence: TGTGCCAGCAGCTTATGGGGGGAAAAGCAGTTCTTC. Protein: CASSLWGEKQFF.

This chain joins TRBV7-8 and TRBJ2-5; a possible D gene is TRBD1 (5 bases). V lost 1 base, J lost 5 bases, and 11 bases lay in between. This CDR3 region has 14 residues. Germline V gene data show CDR1 as SGHVS and CDR2 as FQNEAQ. CDR3 coding DNA: TGTGCCAGCAGCTTAGGGGGCACCGGGGAGACCCAGTACTTC. The encoded protein is CASSLGGTGETQYF.

This rearrangement joins TRBV6-5 to TRBJ2-3; possibly TRBD1 for D (5 bases). The CDR3 is 14 amino acids. Germline loops: CDR1 MNHEY, CDR2 SVGAGI. V was pared by 5 bases and J by 8 bases, with 17 bases between. CDR3 bases: TGTGCCAGCAGTCCCCTTGCGGCTCAGGGTACGCAGTATTTT. The encoded protein is CASSPLAAQGTQYF.

This rearrangement joins TRBV5-6 to TRBJ2-7, with D perhaps TRBD1 (6 bases). Germline loops: CDR1 SGHDT, CDR2 YYEEEE. V dropped 4 bases and J dropped 2 bases, with 16 bases sitting between them. The CDR3 length is 15 residues. The CDR3 sequence: CASSGSGTRTYEQYF. The DNA of the CDR3 is TGTGCCAGCAGCGGCTCCGGGACAAGAACCTACGAGCAGTACTTC.

CDR3 DNA sequence: TGTGCCAGCAGTTTCTCCCGGGACAGGGGGCAGAATGAGCAGTTCTTC. Its translation: CASSFSRDRGQNEQFF. The V and J genes are TRBV28 and TRBJ2-1; TRBD1 matches at 12 bases. The CDR3 covers 16 residues. The germline V gene has CDR1 MDHEN and CDR2 SYDVKM. V trimming: 3 bases; J trimming: 7 bases; junction bases outside the gene matches: 7. Combining the CDR3 with reference TRBV28 and TRBJ2-1 gives the whole variable domain DVKVTQSSRYLVKRTGEKVFLECVQDMDHENMFWYRQDPGLGLRLIYFSYDVKMKEKGDIPEGYSVSREKKERFSLILESASTNQTSMYLCASSFSRDRGQNEQFFGPGTRLTVL.

The J gene is TRBJ2-1, the V gene TRBV9, with D perhaps TRBD1 (6 bases). This CDR3 region has 16 residues. V was shortened by 0 bases and J by 10 bases, with 20 bases between the two germline ends. Germline V CDR1 and CDR2: SGDLS, YYNGEE. The CDR3 loop reads CASSVGLTGKLYEQFF. The CDR3, as DNA: TGTGCCAGCAGCGTAGGTCTCACAGGGAAGTTATACGAGCAGTTCTTC.

This clone was seen a single time. V and J are TRBV28 and TRBJ1-5; D uncertain. Germline lookup yields CDR1 MDHEN and CDR2 SYDVKM. The CDR3 consists of 15 residues. V was cut by 4 bases and J by 0 bases, with 10 bases left in between. In DNA form, the CDR3 reads TGTGCCAGCAGTTCGGGGTACTATAGCAATCAGCCCCAGCATTTT. Translation gives CASSSGYYSNQPQHF.

CDR3 coding DNA: TGTGCCAGCAGTTCGACAGGGGCCCTCTCCTACGAGCAGTACTTC. Its translation is CASSSTGALSYEQYF. This chain links TRBV6-6 with TRBJ2-7; 8 bases fit TRBD1. The germline CDR1 and CDR2 sequences are MNHNY and SVGAGI (reference sequence). This CDR3 region has 15 residues. Trimming at V came to 4 bases and at J to 0 bases, leaving 5 bases not matched to a gene.

The chain has TRBV3-1 (or the pseudogene TRBV3-2) and TRBJ1-5; 9 nucleotides align to TRBD1. Trimming took 1 base from V and 5 from J; bases not matched to a gene: 6. CDR1 is LGHDT and CDR2 is YNNKEL in the germline V gene (reference sequence). The CDR3 sequence is 16 residues long. The CDR3 nucleotides are TGTGCCAGCAGCCAAGCCGGGACAGGGCTCGATCAGCCCCAGCATTTT. Its protein is CASSQAGTGLDQPQHF.

The rearrangement uses TRBV28 and TRBJ1-4, with D perhaps TRBD1 (6 bases). In germline, CDR1 is MDHEN, CDR2 SYDVKM. This CDR3 region has 14 residues. V shed 6 bases and J shed 8 bases, with 16 bases lying between them. CDR3 DNA: TGTGCCAGCAGCCGAGACAGGACCCAGGAAAAACTGTTTTTT. It codes for CASSRDRTQEKLFF.

The V and J genes are TRBV4-3 and TRBJ2-1; D uncertain. CDR3 length equals 16 residues. Trimming took 1 base from V and 1 from J, leaving 11 bases between them. Per the germline V gene, CDR1 is LGHNA and CDR2 is YSLEER. The CDR3 bases are TGCGCCAGCAGCCAAGGGCTAACTAATTCCTACAATGAGCAGTTCTTC. It specifies CASSQGLTNSYNEQFF.

The chain has TRBV28 and TRBJ1-1, with 9 nucleotides matching TRBD1. Germline-derived CDR1 and CDR2 are MDHEN and SYDVKM. The length of the CDR3 is 15 residues. J lost 0 bases, V lost 6 bases, and 5 bases had no gene match. The CDR3 loop is CASSGTGSLNTEAFF. The CDR3 coding sequence is TGTGCCAGCAGCGGGACAGGGAGTTTGAACACTGAAGCTTTCTTT.

The rearrangement joins TRBV6-2 or TRBV6-3 to TRBJ1-5; unclear D gene. The CDR3 sequence is 12 residues long. The V and J ends lost 4 bases and 4 bases respectively, with 5 bases between them. Germline CDR1 MNHEY, CDR2 SVGEGT. The DNA for the CDR3 is TGTGCCAGCAGTTTCACAAATCAGCCCCAGCATTTT. Amino acid sequence: CASSFTNQPQHF.

The rearrangement links TRBV6-2 or TRBV6-3 to TRBJ1-5; D possibly corresponds to TRBD1 (6 bases). Germline CDR1 MNHEY, CDR2 SVGEGT. The CDR3 is 16 amino acids. V was trimmed by 5 bases and J by 5 bases, leaving 19 bases between them. DNA of the CDR3: TGTGCCAGCAGTCCACATGAACAGGGCCCTTATCAGCCCCAGCATTTT. Translating it yields CASSPHEQGPYQPQHF.